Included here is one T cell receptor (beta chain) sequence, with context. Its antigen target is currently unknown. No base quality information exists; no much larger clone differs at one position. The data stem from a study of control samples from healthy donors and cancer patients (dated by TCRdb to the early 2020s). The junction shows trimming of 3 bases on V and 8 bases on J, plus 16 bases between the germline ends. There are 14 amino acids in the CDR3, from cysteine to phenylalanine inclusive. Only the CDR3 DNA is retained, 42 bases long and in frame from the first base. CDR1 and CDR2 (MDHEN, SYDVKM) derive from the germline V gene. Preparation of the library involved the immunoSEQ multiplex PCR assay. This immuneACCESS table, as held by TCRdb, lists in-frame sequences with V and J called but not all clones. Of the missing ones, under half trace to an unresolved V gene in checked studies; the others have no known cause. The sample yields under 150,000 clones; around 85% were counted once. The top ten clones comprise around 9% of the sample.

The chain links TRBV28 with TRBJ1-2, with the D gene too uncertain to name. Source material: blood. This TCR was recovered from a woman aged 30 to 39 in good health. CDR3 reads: CASSFRARQNGYTF. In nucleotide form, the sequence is TGTGCCAGCAGTTTTAGAGCCCGCCAGAACGGCTACACCTTC.